This T cell receptor (beta chain) was sequenced during a study of T cells in Graves' hyperthyroidism and ophthalmopathy. Study findings and constraints: Ophthalmopathy was distinguished from stable hyperthyroidism by 13 V-J signatures.

At least ten counts were recorded for this clonotype. Its antigen is unknown. Amplification yielded TCR beta CDR3 regions, with RNA transcripts as the source. Initially, a first-round RT-PCR of the TCR CDR3 employed the HTBI primer set. TCRdb re-called the multiplex PCR reads with MiXCR, one entry per CDR3 protein. The sample carries more than 100,000 distinct CDR3 sequences, 45% to 50% recorded once. Germline-derived CDR1 and CDR2 are LGHNA and YNFKEQ. The CDR3 has 16 residues. V lost 1 base, J lost 2 bases, and 7 bases stayed unmatched. The chain uses TRBV4-2 and TRBJ2-7; TRBD1 aligns across 8 bases. This TCR derives from a man aged 35 to 55 with Graves' hyperthyroidism. Sequencing input: blood. The CDR3 DNA reads as TGTGCCAGCAGCCAAGTACAACAGGGGGATACCTACGAGCAGTACTTC. This translates into CASSQVQQGDTYEQYF.